This T cell receptor beta chain was sequenced during a study of beta chain features in type 1 diabetes. Notes on the study in general: Patients showed naive, central memory and Treg TCRB repertoires that appeared more similar than those of healthy donors. Shortening of TCRB CDR3s, moderate but significant, appeared in all four CD4+ subsets of Type 1 diabetes patients.

Investigators reverse transcribed all isolated RNA, so they sequenced expressed TCRB transcripts. Data came from immunoSEQ multiplex PCR; TCRdb stores just in-frame clones and leaves some out. The sample lists about 240,000 clones, around a quarter occurring once. The CDR3 runs 9 residues. Germline V gene sequence: CDR1 DFQATT, CDR2 SNEGSKA (reference sequence). In regard to this clone: Its target is not known. At one end, the junction sequence differs from germline, possibly due to a read error.

Sorting with CD45RO/CCR7/CD25/CD127/CD95/CD27 yielded naive, central memory, regulatory and stem-like memory CD4+ cells. Purity exceeding 95% was reached by all sorted populations. The V gene is TRBV20-1, the J gene TRBJ1-1; D call uncertain. The sample consisted of central memory CD4+ T cells from blood. The sequence was collected from a man between 25 and 39 years old in good health. CDR3 sequence: CSARTNGIF. For the CDR3, the DNA is TGCAGTGCTAGAACCAACGGGATCTTT.